Included here is one TCR beta chain sequence, with context. No antigen is known for it. Germline V gives CDR1 SGHTS, CDR2 YDEGEE. The CDR3 loop spans 15 amino acids. Trimming removed 4 bases from V and 3 bases from J, with 14 bases in between. Profiled with immunoSEQ multiplex PCR; TCRdb holds only in-frame clones, not every one. The table has fewer than 700,000 clones, just over 75% seen once; the top ten hold 9.5% to 15%. The data derive from a study of shared clonotypes between healthy human individuals. Whole-study findings and limits: Limitation of the genetic and exposure-history diversity represented came from the few donors.

Healthy adults negative for HIV, lacking recent acute infections or vaccinations, served as donors. For unsorted samples, genomic DNA was extracted from roughly 100 million PBMCs. The receptor was derived from a woman in her thirties or forties in good health. Some clones in this sample may be carry-over from other donors' samples. Sample: PBMCs. The V gene is TRBV5-8, the J gene TRBJ2-1; D gene uncertain. CDR3: CASSPGFSHYNEQFF. The CDR3, as DNA: TGTGCCAGCAGCCCGGGCTTTTCCCACTACAATGAGCAGTTCTTC.